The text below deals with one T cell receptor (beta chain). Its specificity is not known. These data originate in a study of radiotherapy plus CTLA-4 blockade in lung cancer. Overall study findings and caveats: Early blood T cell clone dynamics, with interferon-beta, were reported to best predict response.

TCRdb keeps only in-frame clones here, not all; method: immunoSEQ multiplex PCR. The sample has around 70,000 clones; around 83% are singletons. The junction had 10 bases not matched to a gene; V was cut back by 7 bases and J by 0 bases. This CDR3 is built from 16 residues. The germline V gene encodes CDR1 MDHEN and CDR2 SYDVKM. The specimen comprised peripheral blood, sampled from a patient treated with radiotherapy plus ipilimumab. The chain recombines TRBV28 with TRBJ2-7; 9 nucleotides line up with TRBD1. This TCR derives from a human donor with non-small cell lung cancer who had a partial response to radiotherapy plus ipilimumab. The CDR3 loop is CASTSAGDRVSYEQYF. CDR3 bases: TGTGCCAGCACCTCCGCGGGGGACAGGGTCTCCTACGAGCAGTACTTC.